Below, 25 T cell receptor beta chains from the same sample are listed, as sequenced in a study of T cell changes during pregnancy in multiple sclerosis. Here immunoSEQ multiplex PCR was the method, and the copy in TCRdb shows in-frame clones only, minus some. The sample consists of about 89,000 clones, 94% of them appearing once. The sequences come from peripheral blood, collected in the third trimester of pregnancy. These receptors all come from a female donor with multiple sclerosis, enrolled in a pregnancy study.

The chain has TRBV5-4 and TRBJ2-7; a weak D match, TRBD2 (6 bases). V gave up 4 bases and J gave up 0 bases, with 11 bases separating them. In germline, CDR1 is SGHNT, CDR2 YYREEE (reference sequence). This CDR3 region has 14 residues. The CDR3 bases are TGTGCCAGCAGCCAGGGACTGAGCTCCTACGAGCAGTACTTC. Translating gives CASSQGLSSYEQYF. Full variable domain (missing parts from reference TRBV5-4 and TRBJ2-7): ETGVTQSPTHLIKTRGQQVTLRCSSQSGHNTVSWYQQALGQGPQFIFQYYREEENGRGNFPPRFSGLQFPNYSSELNVNALELDDSALYLCASSQGLSSYEQYFGPGTRLTVT.

This clone was detected only a few times. The chain employs TRBV18 and TRBJ1-3; 8 bases fit TRBD1. The CDR3 extends over 16 amino acids. The junction had 6 bases not matched to a gene; V was cut back by 5 bases and J by 0 bases. Germline-derived CDR1 and CDR2 are KGHSH and LQKENI. CDR3 sequence reads: CASSSDRDYSGNTIYF. DNA for the CDR3: TGTGCCAGCTCATCGGACAGGGACTACTCTGGAAACACCATATATTTT.

CDR3 residues: CASSLGLADEQYF. The CDR3 DNA reads TGCGCCAGCAGCTTGGGGCTAGCGGACGAGCAGTACTTC. This rearrangement joins TRBV5-1 to TRBJ2-7, with 7 nucleotides matching TRBD2. Germline V lookup: CDR1 SGHRS, CDR2 YFSETQ. The CDR3 length is 13 residues. With V trimmed by 0 bases and J by 5 bases, 2 bases remained unmatched.

This clone was recorded once. The J gene is TRBJ2-3, the V gene TRBV18, with 7 bases lining up with TRBD1. CDR1 is KGHSH and CDR2 is LQKENI in the germline V gene. The CDR3 loop spans 16 amino acids. V shed 0 bases, J shed 6 bases, and the junction held 9 bases outside the gene matches. The chain's CDR3 is CASSPPTGDETDTQYF. The CDR3, as DNA: TGTGCCAGCTCACCACCAACAGGGGATGAGACTGATACGCAGTATTTT.

This rearrangement joins TRBV29-1 to TRBJ2-7, with TRBD2 identical over 9 bases. Trimming cost V 1 base and J 6 bases; bases outside gene matches: 7. Looked up from germline, CDR1 is SQVTM and CDR2 is ANQGSEA. CDR3 size: 14 residues. The CDR3 spells CSVEGRGGWGEQYF. In DNA, the CDR3 is TGCAGCGTTGAAGGGCGGGGGGGCTGGGGCGAGCAGTACTTC.

This rearrangement joins TRBV7-9 to TRBJ1-3; D is possibly TRBD1 (6 bases). V was trimmed by 4 bases and J by 8 bases, leaving 18 bases between them. CDR3 length: 15 amino acids. Germline CDR1 is SEHNR and CDR2 is FQNEAQ (reference sequence). CDR3 coding DNA: TGTGCCAGCAGCTGGATCCAGGGGCTTCCTGACACCATATATTTT. Translation gives CASSWIQGLPDTIYF.

The V and J genes are TRBV30 and TRBJ1-5; D ambiguous. V was cut by 3 bases and J by 6 bases, with 15 bases left in between. The CDR3 extends over 14 amino acids. CDR1 is GTSNPN and CDR2 is SVGIG in the germline V gene (reference sequence). Here the CDR3 reads CAWSAPPRGQPQHF. The CDR3 region has the DNA TGTGCCTGGAGCGCCCCCCCCCGAGGTCAGCCCCAGCATTTT.

The gene calls are TRBV19 and TRBJ1-1, with D hard to call. Germline CDR1 is LNHDA and CDR2 is SQIVND (reference sequence). The V end lost 7 bases, the J end lost 3 bases, and 12 bases lay between the germline ends. CDR3 length: 13 amino acids. The CDR3 DNA sequence: TGTGCCAGTACGCCGGGTACATACACTGAAGCTTTCTTT. Translated, it gives CASTPGTYTEAFF.

J is TRBJ2-2 and V is TRBV11-2, with D perhaps TRBD2 (5 bases). From germline, CDR1 is SGHAT and CDR2 FQNNGV. V dropped 2 bases and J dropped 7 bases, with 14 bases sitting between them. The CDR3 runs 15 residues. CDR3 residues: CASSLTLASGGELFF. The CDR3 DNA reads TGTGCCAGCAGCTTAACGCTAGCATCTGGCGGGGAGCTGTTTTTT.

This sequence joins TRBV4-1 and TRBJ1-2; D unresolved. Germline values: CDR1 MGHRA, CDR2 YSYEKL. Trimming removed 0 bases at V and 8 bases at J, with 16 bases between. CDR3 length equals 15 residues. This CDR3 reads CASSQDLSPRVGYTF. CDR3 coding DNA: TGCGCCAGCAGCCAAGACCTTTCACCGAGGGTCGGCTACACCTTC.

The chain is built from TRBV6-5 and TRBJ2-7; D remains ambiguous. Germline CDR1 MNHEY, CDR2 SVGAGI. This CDR3 region has 14 residues. The V and J ends lost 0 bases and 2 bases respectively, with 8 bases between them. The DNA of the CDR3 is TGTGCCAGCAGTTACTCGAGCCCTCCCTACGAGCAGTACTTC. Its protein is CASSYSSPPYEQYF.

The rearrangement uses TRBV27 and TRBJ2-1; 9 nucleotides agree with TRBD2. The germline V gene encodes CDR1 MNHEY and CDR2 SMNVEV (reference sequence). The CDR3 extends over 16 amino acids. The trim removed 5 bases at V and 5 bases at J, leaving 10 bases unmatched. CDR3 bases: TGTGCCAGCAGTGCGAAGACTAGCGGCTTTAACAATGAGCAGTTCTTC. Residues: CASSAKTSGFNNEQFF.

This chain joins TRBV30 and TRBJ2-1, with D maybe TRBD1 (5 bases). Trimming cost V 2 bases and J 16 bases, with 18 bases left between them. The CDR3 is 12 amino acids. In germline, CDR1 is GTSNPN, CDR2 SVGIG (reference sequence). The CDR3 sequence is CAWSPAGSQGFF. CDR3 coding DNA: TGTGCCTGGAGTCCTGCAGGGTCTCAGGGCTTCTTC. The variable domain in full, with the rest retrieved from reference TRBV30 and TRBJ2-1, is SQTIHQWPATLVQPVGSPLSLECTVEGTSNPNLYWYRQAAGRGLQLLFYSVGIGQISSEVPQNLSASRPQDRQFILSSKKLLLSDSGFYLCAWSPAGSQGFFGPGTRLTVL.

The chain recombines TRBV7-9 with TRBJ2-7, with 10 nucleotides matching TRBD1. The V segment lost 3 bases and the J segment 5 bases; nucleotides outside the gene matches: 4. This CDR3 comprises 14 residues. Germline CDR1 reads SEHNR; CDR2 reads FQNEAQ (reference sequence). The CDR3 reads CASSLGTGDHEQYF. CDR3 coding DNA: TGTGCCAGCAGCTTGGGGACAGGGGACCACGAGCAGTACTTC.

The chain has TRBV29-1 and TRBJ2-1, with TRBD1 matching 9 bases. The J segment lost 10 bases and the V segment lost 5 bases, leaving 6 bases of the junction unmatched. Germline V lookup: CDR1 SQVTM, CDR2 ANQGSEA. The CDR3 is made up of 12 amino acids. The CDR3 sequence is CSVRTGGAEQFF. For the CDR3, the DNA is TGCAGCGTTCGAACAGGGGGCGCGGAGCAGTTCTTC.

This chain connects TRBV19 to TRBJ2-2; no firm D call. Trimming removed 4 bases at V and 6 bases at J, with 12 bases between. The V gene's germline CDR1 is LNHDA and CDR2 SQIVND (reference sequence). The CDR3 spans 14 residues. In nucleotides, the CDR3 is TGTGCCAGTAGTACCCCGATTAGTGCCGGGGAGCTGTTTTTT. Translation gives CASSTPISAGELFF.

The V gene is TRBV5-4, the J gene TRBJ2-7; perhaps TRBD2 as D (5 bases). The CDR3 has 14 amino acids. Germline-derived CDR1 and CDR2 are SGHNT and YYREEE (reference sequence). Trimming cost V 2 bases and J 2 bases, with 11 bases left between them. CDR3 coding DNA: TGTGCCAGCAGCTTCCCCGGGAACCCCTACGAGCAGTACTTC. It codes for CASSFPGNPYEQYF.

The chain carries TRBV2 and TRBJ1-4; D is perhaps TRBD1 (5 bases). Germline V gene sequence: CDR1 SNHLY, CDR2 FYNNEI. V dropped 6 bases and J dropped 12 bases, with 14 bases sitting between them. The CDR3 is made up of 12 amino acids. CDR3 protein: CASSPQRGELFF. The CDR3 bases are TGTGCCAGCAGCCCTCAGCGGGGGGAACTGTTTTTT.

The J gene is TRBJ1-1, the V gene TRBV4-2; possible D gene TRBD1, 6 bases. CDR1 and CDR2 from the germline V gene are LGHNA and YNFKEQ. CDR3 length: 19 amino acids. The ends were cut back, 1 base at V and 8 bases at J, with 29 bases in the middle. The CDR3 region has the DNA TGTGCCAGCAGCCAAGTACGGCGGGGGCCGGAGACGTCGCCGAGCGAAGCTTTCTTT. Its protein product is CASSQVRRGPETSPSEAFF.

The rearrangement joins TRBV19 to TRBJ1-2; D is possibly TRBD1 (5 bases). The CDR3 totals 14 residues. Trimming cost V 6 bases and J 3 bases, with 14 bases left between them. Germline assignment: CDR1 LNHDA and CDR2 SQIVND (reference sequence). In nucleotides, the CDR3 is TGTGCCAGTAGGACCGGGACTGTGGACTATGGCTACACCTTC. Translating it yields CASRTGTVDYGYTF.

The genes are TRBV27 and TRBJ1-4; 9 bases map to TRBD1. Germline-derived CDR1 and CDR2 are MNHEY and SMNVEV (reference sequence). V trimming: 6 bases; J trimming: 4 bases; junction bases outside the gene matches: 6. The CDR3 runs to 15 residues. CDR3 nucleotide sequence: TGTGCCAGCAGATTACAGGGGGCCCATAATGAAAAACTGTTTTTT. As protein: CASRLQGAHNEKLFF.

This clone was seen just once. The chain joins TRBV7-6 to TRBJ2-2; the match to TRBD2 covers 7 bases. The CDR3 length is 16 residues. Trimming took 5 bases from V and 2 from J; bases not matched to a gene: 8. Germline assignment: CDR1 SGHVS and CDR2 FNYEAQ. CDR3 loop: CASSPYREVNTGELFF. In DNA, the CDR3 is TGTGCCAGCAGCCCCTATCGGGAGGTCAACACCGGGGAGCTGTTTTTT.

The rearrangement uses TRBV19 and TRBJ2-7; 8 nucleotides align to TRBD1. The CDR3 is made up of 14 amino acids. The V and J ends lost 1 base and 4 bases, in that order; junction bases with no gene match: 3. From germline, CDR1 is LNHDA and CDR2 SQIVND (reference sequence). The CDR3 here is CASSIGGQGYEQYF. The DNA for the CDR3 is TGTGCCAGTAGTATAGGAGGACAGGGTTACGAGCAGTACTTC.

This rearrangement joins TRBV7-2 to TRBJ2-2, with 12 bases lining up with TRBD1. With V trimmed by 1 base and J by 7 bases, 7 bases remained unmatched. Germline-derived CDR1 and CDR2 are SGHTA and FQGNSA. The CDR3 has 17 residues. CDR3 coding DNA: TGTGCCAGCAGCTTAGGAGGGACAGGGGGCATTCACGGGGAGCTGTTTTTT. Its protein product is CASSLGGTGGIHGELFF.

The chain carries TRBV27 and TRBJ2-5; D not resolved. The CDR3 runs to 13 residues. Germline values: CDR1 MNHEY, CDR2 SMNVEV (reference sequence). Trimming left V 2 bases short and J 2 bases short, with 6 bases between. CDR3 sequence reads: CASSLRPQETQYF. In nucleotides, the CDR3 is TGTGCCAGCAGTTTACGTCCTCAAGAGACCCAGTACTTC.